The 14 T cell receptor beta chains given below trace back to one sample, sequenced in a study of shared clonotypes between healthy human individuals. Produced via immunoSEQ multiplex PCR; TCRdb's table is partial and in-frame only. Here the sample spans 2 million to 3 million clones, over 85% being singletons. Sequenced sample: naive CD4+ T cells sorted from blood. Subset indicated: CD45RA+ positively selected. All receptors derive from a man aged 18 to 30 in good health.

The rearrangement links TRBV11-2 to TRBJ2-7; no definite D call. Germline-derived CDR1 and CDR2 are SGHAT and FQNNGV. The CDR3 runs to 16 residues. The V end lost 1 base, the J end lost 6 bases, and 19 bases lay between the germline ends. The CDR3 loop reads CASSLVRPATPGEQYF. The CDR3 nucleotides read TGTGCCAGCAGCTTAGTCAGGCCCGCCACCCCTGGCGAGCAGTACTTC.

The sample holds one count of this clone. This rearrangement joins TRBV2 to TRBJ2-3; tentative D call: TRBD1 (5 bases). Germline CDR1 SNHLY, CDR2 FYNNEI. This CDR3 comprises 11 residues. V was cut by 8 bases and J by 3 bases, with 6 bases left in between. CDR3 sequence reads: CASGATDTQYF. The CDR3 DNA reads as TGTGCCAGCGGGGCAACAGATACGCAGTATTTT. The full variable domain, with the rest looked up from reference TRBV2 and TRBJ2-3, is EPEVTQTPSHQVTQMGQEVILRCVPISNHLYFYWYRQILGQKVEFLVSFYNNEISEKSEIFDDQFSVERPDGSNFTLKIRSTKLEDSAMYFCASGATDTQYFGPGTRLTVL.

The V gene is TRBV7-9, the J gene TRBJ1-2; a weak D match, TRBD1 (5 bases). The V end was cut by 5 bases, the J end by 7 bases, with 17 bases between. CDR3 length: 14 amino acids. CDR1 and CDR2 (germline): SEHNR, FQNEAQ (reference sequence). The DNA of the CDR3 is TGTGCCAGCAGCCAAAGGGGACTCTTGTTTGGCTACACCTTC. Its protein is CASSQRGLLFGYTF.

To note about this clone: The same CDR3 arises from other DNA sequences in this sample as well. This chain joins TRBV7-2 and TRBJ1-2; 8 bases align to TRBD1. Trimming took 2 bases from V and 5 from J; bases not matched to a gene: 4. Per the germline V gene, CDR1 is SGHTA and CDR2 is FQGNSA. This CDR3 has 14 amino acids. This chain's CDR3 is CASSLQGALYGYTF. The CDR3 DNA follows: TGTGCCAGCAGCTTACAGGGGGCATTATATGGCTACACCTTC.

The CDR3 DNA follows: TGTGCCAGCAGTATCGACAGGGCAAACACTGAAGCTTTCTTT. This encodes CASSIDRANTEAFF. V is TRBV6-5 and J is TRBJ1-1; 7 bases are a match to TRBD1. The CDR3 consists of 14 residues. V gave up 5 bases and J gave up 2 bases; unmatched junction bases: 5. CDR1 and CDR2 (germline): MNHEY, SVGAGI.

This chain links TRBV10-3 with TRBJ1-6; 10 bases map to TRBD1. The CDR3 loop spans 15 amino acids. The germline gives CDR1 ENHRY, CDR2 SYGVKD. With V trimmed by 5 bases and J by 9 bases, 7 bases remained unmatched. The CDR3 here is CAISKAGTGASPLHF. The CDR3 DNA reads TGTGCCATCAGTAAAGCCGGGACAGGGGCTTCACCCCTCCACTTT.

This chain connects TRBV7-2 to TRBJ1-3; D is undetermined. V was trimmed by 1 base and J by 0 bases, leaving 10 bases between them. The CDR3 consists of 16 residues. Germline V gene data show CDR1 as SGHTA and CDR2 as FQGNSA. The CDR3 DNA follows: TGTGCCAGCAGCTTAGAGGCCACCCTCTCTGGAAACACCATATATTTT. Translated, it gives CASSLEATLSGNTIYF.

The V call is TRBV7-2, the J call TRBJ2-5; D is uncertain. This CDR3 has 13 amino acids. Trimming removed 3 bases from V and 3 bases from J, with 8 bases in between. The germline gives CDR1 SGHTA, CDR2 FQGNSA. CDR3 coding DNA: TGTGCCAGCAGCTTTTCACGGGAAGAGACCCAGTACTTC. It is translated as CASSFSREETQYF.

This clone was seen a single time. The V call is TRBV19, the J call TRBJ2-4; D may correspond to TRBD1 or TRBD2 (5 bases each). Looked up from germline, CDR1 is LNHDA and CDR2 is SQIVND (reference sequence). This CDR3 has 12 amino acids. V was cut by 5 bases and J by 7 bases, with 9 bases left in between. CDR3 region: CASSVRDNIQYF. CDR3 DNA sequence: TGTGCCAGTAGTGTCCGGGACAACATTCAGTACTTC.

A note on this clone: The same CDR3 can be traced to other DNA sequences in this sample. The chain uses TRBV6-5 and TRBJ1-5; D is unresolved. Germline V gene lookup returns CDR1 MNHEY and CDR2 SVGAGI. V lost 6 bases and J lost 2, with 8 bases in between. The CDR3 is made up of 13 amino acids. DNA for the CDR3: TGTGCCAGCAGAGGAGGCGGCAATCAGCCCCAGCATTTT. Encoded protein: CASRGGGNQPQHF.

V and J are TRBV19 and TRBJ1-2; TRBD1 is a possible D gene (6 bases). The CDR3 runs to 15 residues. The germline V and J ends were trimmed by 2 bases and 2 bases, with 12 bases remaining between them. The V gene's germline CDR1 is LNHDA and CDR2 SQIVND (reference sequence). CDR3 sequence (DNA): TGTGCCAGTAGTATACTCCCAGGGGACAACTATGGCTACACCTTC. Translation gives CASSILPGDNYGYTF.

This chain links TRBV4-1 with TRBJ1-5, with TRBD1 matching 7 bases. CDR1 and CDR2 from the germline V gene are MGHRA and YSYEKL. The CDR3 is made up of 17 amino acids. V gave up 1 base and J gave up 0 bases; unmatched junction bases: 6. The CDR3 loop reads CASSQVGGGPSNQPQHF. The CDR3 DNA sequence: TGCGCCAGCAGCCAAGTCGGAGGGGGCCCTAGCAATCAGCCCCAGCATTTT.

The V gene is TRBV30, the J gene TRBJ1-1; D gene ambiguous. There are 12 residues in the CDR3. V dropped 4 bases and J dropped 9 bases, with 15 bases sitting between them. The V gene's germline CDR1 is GTSNPN and CDR2 SVGIG (reference sequence). The CDR3 loop is CAWIRSADQAFF. In DNA form, the CDR3 reads TGTGCCTGGATCAGGTCGGCGGACCAAGCTTTCTTT. The full variable domain, completed using reference TRBV30 and TRBJ1-1, is SQTIHQWPATLVQPVGSPLSLECTVEGTSNPNLYWYRQAAGRGLQLLFYSVGIGQISSEVPQNLSASRPQDRQFILSSKKLLLSDSGFYLCAWIRSADQAFFGQGTRLTVV.

V is TRBV19 and J is TRBJ2-2, with D hard to call. Germline CDR1 LNHDA, CDR2 SQIVND (reference sequence). The CDR3 extends over 12 amino acids. V gave up 4 bases and J gave up 6 bases, with 6 bases separating them. The CDR3 region has the DNA TGTGCCAGTAGTAGCTTTCCCGGGGAGCTGTTTTTT. This gives the protein CASSSFPGELFF.